Listed here is a single T cell receptor (beta chain). Its specificity is not known. TCRdb's table, derived via immunoSEQ multiplex PCR, lists solely in-frame clones and lacks some. The sample consists of under 150,000 clones, around 90% of them appearing once. V was trimmed by 2 bases and J by 1 base, leaving 10 bases between them. CDR3 length: 15 residues. The germline gives CDR1 LNHDA, CDR2 SQIVND (reference sequence). The entry originates in a study of T cell responses to AZD1222 COVID-19 vaccine. Broader study findings: Once two AZD1222 doses were given, Spike-specific TCR breadth and depth went up.

This receptor was identified in an adult who received the AZD1222 COVID-19 vaccine. The material was peripheral blood, obtained 28 days after the second AZD1222 dose. This chain joins TRBV19 and TRBJ2-3, with a tentative D call TRBD2 (5 bases). The DNA of the CDR3 is TGTGCCAGTAGTATACTGGGAGCTGGCACAGATACGCAGTATTTT. The encoded protein is CASSILGAGTDTQYF.